This T cell receptor beta chain was profiled in a study of T-cell reconstitution after alpha-beta-depleted transplantation in children. Preparing the TCRbeta library involved the use of unique molecular identifiers. One entry per CDR3 protein results from TCRdb running MiXCR on the PCR reads. Of 200,000 to 250,000 distinct CDR3 sequences detected, 6.6% appear once; the ten largest clones hold 5.5% to 6.5%. This clonotype showed up many times. The antigen remains undetermined. Study conclusions and caveats: Expanded graft clones numbering several hundred reportedly gave rise to alpha-beta T cells about two months after transplant. Some patients showed high day-60 TCRbeta diversity, which derived from surviving recipient T cells and thymic progenitors. T-cell numbers and diversity, one year after transplant, stemmed largely from T cells that were newly produced.

The material was PBMCs, obtained before TCRalphabeta/CD19-depleted stem cell transplant. This clonotype originated in a boy aged 2 to 10 with acute lymphoblastic leukemia, due to receive a stem cell transplant.

CDR3 coding DNA: TGTGCCAGCAGCTCCCAGGGTAAAGATACGCAGTATTTT. Translated, it gives CASSSQGKDTQYF. The chain combines TRBV5-6 with TRBJ2-3; a weak D match, TRBD1 (5 bases). V lost 3 bases, J lost 5 bases, and 10 bases lay in between. The germline V gene encodes CDR1 SGHDT and CDR2 YYEEEE. The CDR3 loop spans 13 amino acids.